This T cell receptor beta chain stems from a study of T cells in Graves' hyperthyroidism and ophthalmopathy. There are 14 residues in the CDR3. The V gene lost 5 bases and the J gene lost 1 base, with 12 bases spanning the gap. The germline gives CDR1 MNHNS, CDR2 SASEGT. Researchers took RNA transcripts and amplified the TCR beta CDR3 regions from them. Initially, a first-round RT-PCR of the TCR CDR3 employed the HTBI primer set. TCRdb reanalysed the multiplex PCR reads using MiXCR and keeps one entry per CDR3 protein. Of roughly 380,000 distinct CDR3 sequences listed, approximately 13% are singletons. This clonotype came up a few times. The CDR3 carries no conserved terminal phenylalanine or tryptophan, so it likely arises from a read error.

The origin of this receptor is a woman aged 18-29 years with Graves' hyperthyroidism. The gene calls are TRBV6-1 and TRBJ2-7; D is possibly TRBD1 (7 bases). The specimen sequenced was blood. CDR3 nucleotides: TGTGCCAGCAGTCACAGGGGAGGATCCTACGAGCAGTACCTC. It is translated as CASSHRGGSYEQYL.